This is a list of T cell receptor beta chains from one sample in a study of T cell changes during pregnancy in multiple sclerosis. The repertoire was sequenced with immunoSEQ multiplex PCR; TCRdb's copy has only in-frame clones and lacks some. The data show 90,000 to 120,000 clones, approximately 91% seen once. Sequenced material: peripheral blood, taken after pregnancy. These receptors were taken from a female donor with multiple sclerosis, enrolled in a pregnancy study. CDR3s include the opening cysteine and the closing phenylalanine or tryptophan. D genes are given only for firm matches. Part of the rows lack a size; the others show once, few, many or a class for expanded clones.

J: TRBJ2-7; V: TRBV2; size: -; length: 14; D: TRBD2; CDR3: CASRSSGGTSREYF; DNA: TGTGCCAGCAGATCTAGCGGGGGGACGTCCCGGGAATACTTC
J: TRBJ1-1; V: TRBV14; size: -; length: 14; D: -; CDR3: CASRRGGVNTEAFF; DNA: TGTGCCAGCAGACGGGGGGGCGTGAACACTGAAGCTTTCTTT
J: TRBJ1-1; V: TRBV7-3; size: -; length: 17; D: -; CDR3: CASSLWGPQTMNTEAFF; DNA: TGTGCCAGCAGCTTGTGGGGGCCCCAGACTATGAACACTGAAGCTTTCTTT
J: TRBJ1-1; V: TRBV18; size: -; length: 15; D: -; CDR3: CASSPAGSKGAEAFF; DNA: TGTGCCAGCTCACCCGCGGGTTCCAAGGGGGCTGAAGCTTTCTTT
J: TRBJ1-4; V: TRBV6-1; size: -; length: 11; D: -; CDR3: CASWGLEKLFF; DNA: TGTGCCAGCTGGGGGCTTGAAAAACTGTTTTTT
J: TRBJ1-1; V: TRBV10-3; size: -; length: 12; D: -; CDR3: CAAAQENTEAFF; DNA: TGTGCCGCCGCTCAGGAGAACACTGAAGCTTTCTTT
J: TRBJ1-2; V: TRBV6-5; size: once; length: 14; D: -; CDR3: CASSYQRWGYGYTF; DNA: TGTGCCAGCAGTTACCAGCGGTGGGGCTATGGCTACACCTTC
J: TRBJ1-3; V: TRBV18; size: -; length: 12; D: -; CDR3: CASQQYGNTIYF; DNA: TGTGCCAGCCAACAATACGGAAACACCATATATTTT
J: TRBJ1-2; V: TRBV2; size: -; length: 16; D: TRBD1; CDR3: CASSLVRDSPNYGYTF; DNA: TGTGCCAGCAGTCTAGTCCGGGACAGCCCTAACTATGGCTACACCTTC
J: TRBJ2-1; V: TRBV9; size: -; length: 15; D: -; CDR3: CASSVGSIGNNEQFF; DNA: TGTGCCAGCAGCGTGGGCAGCATAGGTAACAATGAGCAGTTCTTC
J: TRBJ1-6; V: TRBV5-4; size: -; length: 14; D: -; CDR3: CASSLVAGDSPLHF; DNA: TGTGCCAGCAGCTTGGTGGCAGGGGATTCACCCCTCCACTTT
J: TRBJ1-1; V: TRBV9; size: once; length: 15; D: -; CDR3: CASSVVGGLNTEAFF; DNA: TGTGCCAGCAGCGTAGTGGGGGGGTTGAACACTGAAGCTTTCTTT
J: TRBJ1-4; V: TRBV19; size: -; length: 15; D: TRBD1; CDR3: CASSIGQGKYEKLFF; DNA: TGTGCCAGTAGTATAGGACAGGGGAAATATGAAAAACTGTTTTTT
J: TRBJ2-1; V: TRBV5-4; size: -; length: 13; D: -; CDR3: CASSLERMNEQFF; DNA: TGTGCCAGCAGCTTGGAGCGTATGAATGAGCAGTTCTTC
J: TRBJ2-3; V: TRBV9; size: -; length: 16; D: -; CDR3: CASSVGEGSSTDTQYF; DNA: TGTGCCAGCAGCGTAGGTGAGGGCTCTAGCACAGATACGCAGTATTTT
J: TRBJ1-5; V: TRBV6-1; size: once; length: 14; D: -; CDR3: CASEGGVSNQPQHF; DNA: TGTGCCAGCGAGGGGGGGGTTAGCAATCAGCCCCAGCATTTT
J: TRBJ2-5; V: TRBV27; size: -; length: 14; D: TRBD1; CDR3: CASRDYRGQETQYF; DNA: TGTGCCAGCAGAGACTACAGGGGACAAGAGACCCAGTACTTC
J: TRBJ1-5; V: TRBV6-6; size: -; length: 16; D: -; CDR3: CASSHTTGRGGQPQHF; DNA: TGTGCCAGCAGCCATACCACGGGGAGGGGGGGGCAGCCCCAGCATTTT
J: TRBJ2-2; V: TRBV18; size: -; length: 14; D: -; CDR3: CASSPPGGTGELFF; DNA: TGTGCCAGCTCACCACCGGGGGGCACCGGGGAGCTGTTTTTT
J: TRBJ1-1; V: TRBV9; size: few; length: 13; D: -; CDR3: CASSVAPQAEAFF; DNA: TGTGCCAGCAGCGTAGCTCCGCAGGCTGAAGCTTTCTTT
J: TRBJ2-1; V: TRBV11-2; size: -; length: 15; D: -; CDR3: CASSHRMTEINEQFF; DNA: TGTGCCAGCAGCCACAGGATGACGGAGATCAATGAGCAGTTCTTC
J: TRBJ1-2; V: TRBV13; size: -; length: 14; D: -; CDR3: CASSSGLSLGGYTF; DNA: TGTGCCAGCAGCTCCGGGTTGTCTCTAGGTGGCTACACCTTC
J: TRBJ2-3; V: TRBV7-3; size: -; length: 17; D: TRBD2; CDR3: CASSSGTSGGYTDTQYF; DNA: TGTGCCAGCAGCTCGGGGACTAGCGGGGGGTACACAGATACGCAGTATTTT
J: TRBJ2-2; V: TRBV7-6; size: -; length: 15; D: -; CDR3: CASSLTLESTGELFF; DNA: TGTGCCAGCAGCCTCACGCTAGAATCCACCGGGGAGCTGTTTTTT
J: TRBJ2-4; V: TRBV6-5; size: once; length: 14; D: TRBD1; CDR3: CASREPGQKNIQYF; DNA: TGTGCCAGCAGGGAGCCGGGACAGAAAAACATTCAGTACTTC
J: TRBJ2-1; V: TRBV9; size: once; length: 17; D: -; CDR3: CASSGLVAPGFNNEQFF; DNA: TGTGCCAGCAGCGGGCTAGTGGCTCCGGGGTTCAACAATGAGCAGTTCTTC
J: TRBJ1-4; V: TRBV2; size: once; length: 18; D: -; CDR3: CASRTGSHRLATNEKLFF; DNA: TGTGCCAGCAGGACGGGATCACACCGACTTGCAACTAATGAAAAACTGTTTTTT
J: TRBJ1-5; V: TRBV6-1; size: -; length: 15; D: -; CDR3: CASSEGGGSNQPQHF; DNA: TGTGCCAGCAGTGAAGGGGGCGGCAGCAATCAGCCCCAGCATTTT
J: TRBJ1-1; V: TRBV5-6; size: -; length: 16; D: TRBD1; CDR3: CASSPDRGGRWTEAFF; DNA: TGTGCCAGCAGCCCTGACAGGGGTGGCCGTTGGACTGAAGCTTTCTTT
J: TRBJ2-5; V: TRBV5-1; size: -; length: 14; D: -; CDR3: CASSAGDYQETQYF; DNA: TGCGCCAGCAGTGCCGGGGACTACCAAGAGACCCAGTACTTC
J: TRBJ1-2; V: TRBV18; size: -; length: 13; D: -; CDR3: CASSPAADYGYTF; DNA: TGTGCCAGCTCACCGGCGGCAGACTATGGCTACACCTTC
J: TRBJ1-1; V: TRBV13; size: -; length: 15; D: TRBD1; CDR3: CASSPRQGYLPEAFF; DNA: TGTGCCAGCAGCCCGCGACAGGGATACCTCCCTGAAGCTTTCTTT
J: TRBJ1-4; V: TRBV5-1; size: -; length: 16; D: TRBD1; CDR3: CASSLDTQGVVEKLFF; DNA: TGCGCCAGCAGCTTGGACACCCAGGGGGTGGTGGAAAAACTGTTTTTT
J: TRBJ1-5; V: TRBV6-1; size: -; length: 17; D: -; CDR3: CASSEAGHLYSNQPQHF; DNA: TGTGCCAGCAGTGAAGCGGGCCACCTATATAGCAATCAGCCCCAGCATTTT
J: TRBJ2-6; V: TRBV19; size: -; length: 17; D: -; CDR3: CASSLGRVISGANVLTF; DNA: TGTGCCAGTAGTTTGGGGCGAGTAATCTCTGGGGCCAACGTCCTGACTTTC
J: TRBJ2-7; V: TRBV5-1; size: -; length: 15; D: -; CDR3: CASSFSSGSTYEQYF; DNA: TGCGCCAGCAGCTTTTCGTCGGGTTCTACCTACGAGCAGTACTTC
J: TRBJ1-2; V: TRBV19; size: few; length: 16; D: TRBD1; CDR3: CASSSWTGLANYGYTF; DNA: TGTGCCAGTAGTTCCTGGACAGGCCTTGCGAACTATGGCTACACCTTC
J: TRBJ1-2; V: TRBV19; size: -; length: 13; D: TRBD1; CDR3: CASSRLTGGHYTF; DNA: TGTGCCAGTAGTCGACTGACAGGGGGCCACTACACCTTC
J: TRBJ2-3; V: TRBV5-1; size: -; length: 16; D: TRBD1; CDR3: CASSLGTGSSTDTQYF; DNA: TGCGCCAGCAGCTTGGGGACAGGATCTAGCACAGATACGCAGTATTTT
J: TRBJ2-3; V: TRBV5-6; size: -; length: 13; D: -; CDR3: CASSLKGVDTQYF; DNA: TGTGCCAGCAGCTTGAAAGGGGTTGACACGCAGTATTTT
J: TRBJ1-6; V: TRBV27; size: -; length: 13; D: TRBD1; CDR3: CASSTDRGSPLHF; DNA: TGTGCCAGCAGTACGGACAGGGGTTCACCCCTCCACTTT
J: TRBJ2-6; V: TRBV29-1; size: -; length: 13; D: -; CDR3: CSVGTSGANVLTF; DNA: TGCAGCGTTGGGACATCTGGGGCCAACGTCCTGACTTTC
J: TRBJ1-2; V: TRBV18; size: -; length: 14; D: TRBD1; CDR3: CASSTDRGHHGYTF; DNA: TGTGCCAGCTCAACGGACAGGGGGCATCATGGCTACACCTTC
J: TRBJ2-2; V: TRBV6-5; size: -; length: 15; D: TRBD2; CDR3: CASSYWTRNTGELFF; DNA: TGTGCCAGCAGTTACTGGACTAGGAACACCGGGGAGCTGTTTTTT
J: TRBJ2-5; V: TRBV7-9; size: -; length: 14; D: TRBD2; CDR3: CASSRSGGGETQYF; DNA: TGTGCCAGCAGCCGAAGCGGGGGTGGTGAGACCCAGTACTTC
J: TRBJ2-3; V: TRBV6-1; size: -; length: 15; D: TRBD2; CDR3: CASRGLAGGPDTQYF; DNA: TGTGCCAGCAGGGGACTAGCGGGGGGGCCGGATACGCAGTATTTT
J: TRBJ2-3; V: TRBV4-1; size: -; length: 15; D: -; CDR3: CASSQEGTLGDTQYF; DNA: TGCGCCAGCAGCCAAGAGGGGACACTTGGTGATACGCAGTATTTT
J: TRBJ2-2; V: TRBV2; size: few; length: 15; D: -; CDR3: CASSEAGGLPGELFF; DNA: TGTGCCAGCAGTGAAGCGGGGGGGCTCCCCGGGGAGCTGTTTTTT
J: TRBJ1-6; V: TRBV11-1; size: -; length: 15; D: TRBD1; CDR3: CASSPRQGNNSPLHF; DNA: TGTGCCAGCAGCCCTAGACAGGGAAATAATTCACCCCTCCACTTT
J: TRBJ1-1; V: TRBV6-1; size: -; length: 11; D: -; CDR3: CASSATAEAFF; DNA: TGTGCCAGCAGTGCGACAGCTGAAGCTTTCTTT
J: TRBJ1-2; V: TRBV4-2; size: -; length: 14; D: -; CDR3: CASSGHQTNYGYTF; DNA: TGTGCCAGCAGCGGACACCAGACTAACTATGGCTACACCTTC
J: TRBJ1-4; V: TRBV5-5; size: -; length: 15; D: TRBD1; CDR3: CASSIYRGLNEKLFF; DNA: TGTGCCAGCAGCATATACAGGGGGCTTAATGAAAAACTGTTTTTT
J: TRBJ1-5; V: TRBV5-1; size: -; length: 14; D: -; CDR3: CASSLESSNQPQHF; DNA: TGCGCCAGCAGCTTGGAGAGTAGCAATCAGCCCCAGCATTTT
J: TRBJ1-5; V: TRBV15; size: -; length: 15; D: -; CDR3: CATSRDRGPNQPQHF; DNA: TGTGCCACCAGCAGAGACCGGGGTCCCAATCAGCCCCAGCATTTT
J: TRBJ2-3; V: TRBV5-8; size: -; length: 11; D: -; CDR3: CANHHGDTQYF; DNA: TGTGCCAACCACCACGGGGATACGCAGTATTTT